Listed below are T cell receptor beta chains from one sample, sequenced in a study of T cells in localized non-small cell lung cancer. The protocol was immunoSEQ multiplex PCR, while the TCRdb copy is restricted to in-frame clones and leaves out a portion. The sample holds approximately 50,000 clones, 86% seen once. Material: PBMCs, obtained before any cancer treatment. These receptors came from a man between 35 and 75 years old with stage II lung adenocarcinoma. Each CDR3 is given with its conserved first and last residue. D genes are given only for firm matches. Only part of the rows carry a size: once, few, many, or a class if the clone is expanded.

j_gene,v_gene,d_gene,abundance,CDR3nt,CDR3aa
TRBJ2-3,TRBV9,-,-,TGTGCCAGCAGCTCCTTCCTCGGGGGGCCTTACACAGATACGCAGTATTTT,CASSSFLGGPYTDTQYF
TRBJ2-5,TRBV19,-,-,TGTGCCAGTAGTATTAACGGCAAGGAGACCCAGTACTTC,CASSINGKETQYF
TRBJ2-5,TRBV5-1,-,once,TGCGCCAGCAGCCGCCAGTCGAAAGCAAGGTCGAACCAAGAGACCCAGTACTTC,CASSRQSKARSNQETQYF
TRBJ2-5,TRBV6-5,-,-,TGTGCCAGCAGTCTCAAGGAGACCCAGTACTTC,CASSLKETQYF
TRBJ2-5,TRBV5-1,TRBD1,-,TGCGCCAGCAGCTCGACAGGGGGCGGGACCCAGTACTTC,CASSSTGGGTQYF
TRBJ1-2,TRBV6-6,-,-,TGTGCCAGCAGCCGCTCGACAGGTCGTTTGTCCATCACCTTC,CASSRSTGRLSITF
TRBJ1-3,TRBV7-9,-,-,TGTGCCAGCAGCCGGGTCCTCGAGGAAAACACCATATATTTT,CASSRVLEENTIYF
TRBJ1-1,TRBV9,TRBD1,-,TGTGCCAGCAGTGAGACAGGGTTGAACACTGAAGCTTTCTTT,CASSETGLNTEAFF
TRBJ1-1,TRBV30,-,-,TGTGCCTGGAGCCGGGACACTGAAGCTTTCTTT,CAWSRDTEAFF
TRBJ1-6,TRBV6-6,-,-,TGTGCCAGCAGAGGGCAGGAATCTAATTCACCCCTCCACTTT,CASRGQESNSPLHF
TRBJ2-2,TRBV5-1,-,few,TGCGCCAGCAGCTTGGCTGGGGAGCTGTTTTTT,CASSLAGELFF
TRBJ1-2,TRBV7-9,-,-,TGTGCCAGCAGCTTAGAGCCCCTACAGGTTCCCTATGGCTACACCTTC,CASSLEPLQVPYGYTF
TRBJ2-4,TRBV14,-,-,TGTGCCAGCAGCCAAGGCGGGTCCCGCGTTCAGTACTTC,CASSQGGSRVQYF